The entry below describes one TCR beta chain. Its antigen is currently not known. At one boundary the junction diverges from the germline segment, which might be a read error. TRIzol reagent was used to extract blood RNA from unsorted whole blood, while the DNeasy Blood & Tissue kit provided the germline DNA. Patients had chronic HBV infection and were treatment-naive at sampling. Before surgery, about 3.9 milliliters of peripheral blood were drawn into K2EDTA tubes. The data were obtained in a study of tumor-infiltrating lymphocytes in primary liver carcinoma (dated by TCRdb to about 2017). In the study overall: Between late 2015 and early 2016, roughly five patients in China with histopathologically diagnosed primary liver carcinoma had surgical resection. The five patients, three men and two women aged 30 to 69 years, had hepatocellular carcinoma (four) or combined HCC and intrahepatic cholangiocarcinoma (one). The five patients had tumors staged T1-T3 N0M0, with maximum diameters ranging from about 4.2 to 11 cm. Roughly 3.5 to 7.5 million productive TCRbeta reads were obtained per sample, and no significant difference in read depth was found between tissue types. The study combined TCRbeta repertoire sequencing, expression microarrays and whole-exome sequencing across five regions of each liver tumor, with adjacent normal tissue and blood. A total of some 35 specimens from 5 patients underwent TCRbeta repertoire sequencing, comprising around 25 tumor regions, 5 adjacent noncancerous liver tissues and 5 peripheral blood samples. Repertoires from technical replicates were highly reproducible, with mean shared-clone rates roughly 0.87 and correlation coefficients above 0.95.

Starting from 500 to 600 ng total RNA, TCRbeta-specific cDNA was produced by reverse transcription with a constant-region primer and ProtoScript II reverse transcriptase. The TCRbeta libraries were prepared through three rounds of nested multiplex PCR following a slightly modified ARM-PCR procedure. Each of the first two PCR rounds ran for nine to ten cycles and used multiplex TRBV1-TRBV30 forward primers together with a Cbeta reverse primer. Sample barcodes and Illumina adapters were added in a final 25-cycle PCR using Deep VentR polymerase. Before sequencing, amplicons of 200-500 bp were gel-purified using a QIAquick gel extraction kit. An Illumina HiSeq 2500 was used to sequence the TCRbeta amplicons with 250-bp paired-end reads. For the original study's pipeline: To recover full CDR3 sequences, reads were quality-trimmed using Trimmomatic v0.33 and paired reads were then merged using FLASH v1.2.11. V, D and J germline segments were assigned to the rearranged TCRbeta sequences using MiGEC v1.2.1b. Clonotype statistics, along with Shannon-Wiener diversity indices, were calculated using VDJtools v1.0.0. Except for diversity analysis, only the 250 most abundant clonotypes of each sample were used in subsequent analyses to reduce sampling bias. In-frame beta chains were kept once TCRdb had trimmed the public reads at Q25 with fastp and called clones with MiXCR. Identical CDR3 proteins give one entry, which carries the most common genes and DNA. The authors' filters were not applied to this entry. The sample includes approximately 300,000 distinct CDR3 sequences, with roughly two thirds observed a single time. The ten largest clones represent roughly 8.6% of the sample.

The CDR3 covers 14 residues, taking in both the cysteine and the phenylalanine. Only the CDR3 DNA is retained, 42 bases long and in frame from the first base. CDR1 and CDR2, looked up from the germline V gene (reference sequence), are SGHAT and FQDESV. The investigation overall reported the following: Comparison of CD4+ and CD8+ T cell repertoires was precluded by the use of bulk unsorted samples. Repertoire overlap was higher between tumor regions (mean about 35%) than tumor-adjacent (approximately 17%) or tumor-blood (about 14%) pairs, consistent with antigen-driven expansion. A significantly larger repertoire fraction was made up by the top 250 clones in tumors than in blood (p = 0.039). Because only the TCR beta chain was sequenced and unpaired alpha chains were not captured, true repertoire diversity is likely underestimated. The study included only four to six patients, and the authors note findings should be validated in a larger study.

The TCR originated in a man aged 35 to 55 with primary liver carcinoma and hepatitis B virus infection. The chain is made from TRBV11-1 and TRBJ2-5, and TRBD1 aligns with 10 junction nucleotides. The specimen was peripheral blood. The CDR3 protein is CTSTPGTGVEIQYF. The sequenced DNA is TGTACCAGCACTCCCGGGACAGGGGTAGAGATCCAGTACTTC.